The present T cell receptor beta chain was sequenced within a study of T-cell reconstitution after alpha-beta-depleted transplantation in children. Unique molecular identifiers were built into the TCRbeta library. One entry per CDR3 protein, called by TCRdb with MiXCR from the PCR reads. Among roughly 610,000 distinct CDR3 sequences listed, approximately 10% were seen once. This clonotype was observed many times. The receptor was isolated from a human donor who donated a stem cell graft to a child with acute myeloid leukemia. The starting material was PBMCs from the stem cell graft donor, obtained from the stem cell graft.

CDR3 residues: CSASTSGRSNTQYF. As DNA, the CDR3 is TGCAGTGCTTCCACTAGCGGGAGGTCAAATACGCAGTATTTT. The chain links TRBV20-1 to TRBJ2-3, with TRBD2 identical over 12 bases. After removal of 5 bases from V and 7 bases from J, the junction contained 7 bases not matched to a gene. Germline-derived CDR1 and CDR2 are DFQATT and SNEGSKA (reference sequence). The CDR3 spans 14 residues.